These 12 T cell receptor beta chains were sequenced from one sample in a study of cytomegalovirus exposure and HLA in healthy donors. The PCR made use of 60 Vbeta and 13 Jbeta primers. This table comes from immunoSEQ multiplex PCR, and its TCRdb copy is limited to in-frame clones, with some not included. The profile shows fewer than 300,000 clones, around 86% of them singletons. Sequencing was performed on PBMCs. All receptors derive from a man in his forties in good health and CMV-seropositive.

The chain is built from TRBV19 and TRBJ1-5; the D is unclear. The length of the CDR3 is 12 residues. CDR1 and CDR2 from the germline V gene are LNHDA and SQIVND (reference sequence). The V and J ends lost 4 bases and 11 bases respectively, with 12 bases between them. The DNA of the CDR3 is TGTGCCAGTAGTACCACAGCCGTAACCCAGCATTTT. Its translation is CASSTTAVTQHF.

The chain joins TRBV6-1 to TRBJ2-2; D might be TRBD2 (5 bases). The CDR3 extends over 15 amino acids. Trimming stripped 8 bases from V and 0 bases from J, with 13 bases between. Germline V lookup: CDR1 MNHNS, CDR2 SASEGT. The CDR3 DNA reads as TGTGCCAGCGTTTCGGGGAGCGCGAACACCGGGGAGCTGTTTTTT. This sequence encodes CASVSGSANTGELFF.

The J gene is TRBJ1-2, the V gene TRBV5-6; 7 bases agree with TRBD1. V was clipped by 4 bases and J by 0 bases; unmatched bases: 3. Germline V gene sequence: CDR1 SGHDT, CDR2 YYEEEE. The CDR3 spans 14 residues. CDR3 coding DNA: TGTGCCAGCAGCACTGGGACAGCTAACTATGGCTACACCTTC. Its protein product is CASSTGTANYGYTF.

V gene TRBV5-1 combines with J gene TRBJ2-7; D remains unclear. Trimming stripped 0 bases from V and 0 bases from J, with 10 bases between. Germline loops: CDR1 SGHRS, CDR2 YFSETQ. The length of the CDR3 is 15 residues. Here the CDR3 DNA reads TGCGCCAGCAGCTTGGATCCGGCTAGCTCCTACGAGCAGTACTTC. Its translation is CASSLDPASSYEQYF.

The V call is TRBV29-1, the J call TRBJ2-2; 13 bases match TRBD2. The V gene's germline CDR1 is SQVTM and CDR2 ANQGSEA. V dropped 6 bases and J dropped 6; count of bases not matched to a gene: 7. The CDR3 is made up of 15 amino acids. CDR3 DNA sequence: TGCAGCGTAGGGACTAGCGGGATCGAGGCCGGGGAGCTGTTTTTT. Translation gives CSVGTSGIEAGELFF.

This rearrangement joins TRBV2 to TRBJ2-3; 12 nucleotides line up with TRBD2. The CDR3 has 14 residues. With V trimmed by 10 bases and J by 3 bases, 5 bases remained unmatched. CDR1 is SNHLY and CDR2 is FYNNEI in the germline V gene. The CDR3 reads CAILAGGVTDTQYF. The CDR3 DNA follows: TGTGCCATACTAGCGGGGGGTGTTACAGATACGCAGTATTTT.

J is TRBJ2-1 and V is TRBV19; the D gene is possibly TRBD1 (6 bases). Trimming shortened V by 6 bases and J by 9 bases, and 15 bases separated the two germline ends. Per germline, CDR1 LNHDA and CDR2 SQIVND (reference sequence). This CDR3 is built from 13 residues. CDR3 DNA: TGTGCCAGTAGATCGTCAGGGGTGAGTGAGCAGTTCTTC. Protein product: CASRSSGVSEQFF.

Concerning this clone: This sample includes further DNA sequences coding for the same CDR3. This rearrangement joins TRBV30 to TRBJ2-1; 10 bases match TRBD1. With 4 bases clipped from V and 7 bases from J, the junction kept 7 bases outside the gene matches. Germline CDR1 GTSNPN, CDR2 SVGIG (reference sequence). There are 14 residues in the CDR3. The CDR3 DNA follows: TGTGCCTGGACCCCCGGGACAGGGGAGAATGAGCAGTTCTTC. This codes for CAWTPGTGENEQFF.

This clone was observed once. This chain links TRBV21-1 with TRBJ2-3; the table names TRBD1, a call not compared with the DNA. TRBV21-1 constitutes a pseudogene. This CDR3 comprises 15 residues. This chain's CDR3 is CASRQADRVTDTQYF. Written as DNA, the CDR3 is TGTGCCAGCAGGCAAGCCGACAGGGTGACAGATACGCAGTATTTT.

This CDR3 reads CSVEDRGGRAPGANVLTF. DNA of the CDR3: TGCAGCGTTGAAGATCGAGGGGGGAGGGCGCCTGGGGCCAACGTCCTGACTTTC. This chain joins TRBV29-1 and TRBJ2-6; D possibly corresponds to TRBD2 (7 bases). CDR1 and CDR2 from the germline V gene are SQVTM and ANQGSEA. The CDR3 sequence is 18 residues long. The ends were cut back, 0 bases at V and 2 bases at J, with 17 bases in the middle. Combining the CDR3 with reference TRBV29-1 and TRBJ2-6 gives the whole variable domain SAVISQKPSRDICQRGTSLTIQCQVDSQVTMMFWYRQQPGQSLTLIATANQGSEATYESGFVIDKFPISRPNLTFSTLTVSNMSPEDSSIYLCSVEDRGGRAPGANVLTFGAGSRLTVL.

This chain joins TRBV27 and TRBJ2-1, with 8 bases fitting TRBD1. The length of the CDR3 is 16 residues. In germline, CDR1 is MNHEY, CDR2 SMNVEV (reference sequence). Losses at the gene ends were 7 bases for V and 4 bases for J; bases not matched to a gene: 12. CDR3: CASTQGQGIAYNEQFF. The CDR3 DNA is TGTGCCAGCACCCAAGGACAGGGAATAGCTTACAATGAGCAGTTCTTC.

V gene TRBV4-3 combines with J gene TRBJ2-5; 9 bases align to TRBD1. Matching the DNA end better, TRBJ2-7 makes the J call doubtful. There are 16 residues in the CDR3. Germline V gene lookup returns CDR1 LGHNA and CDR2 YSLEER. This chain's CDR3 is CASSQDGGTGSYEQYF. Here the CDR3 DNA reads TGCGCCAGCAGCCAAGACGGAGGGACAGGGAGCTACGAGCAGTACTTC.